The 5 T cell receptor beta chains below were found in one sample sequenced in a study of blood T cell repertoires in COVID-19. Sequenced by immunoSEQ multiplex PCR; TCRdb stores in-frame clones only, minus some. The data hold under 200,000 clones, with more than 85% observed a single time. The sequenced material came from peripheral blood. The receptor source for this set is a man aged 65 to 85 with active or convalescent COVID-19.

This clone was detected only once. The chain uses TRBV28 and TRBJ1-1, with no clear D. The CDR3 length is 12 residues. Germline V lookup: CDR1 MDHEN, CDR2 SYDVKM. V was trimmed by 6 bases and J by 10 bases, leaving 15 bases between them. The CDR3 loop reads CASRVPHLRAFF. CDR3 coding DNA: TGTGCCAGCAGGGTCCCACACCTTCGAGCTTTCTTT.

To note about this clone: This CDR3 is also generated by other DNA sequences in the sample. J is TRBJ1-1 and V is TRBV7-2; D might be TRBD1 (6 bases). V lost 5 bases, J lost 2 bases, and 12 bases lay in between. Germline assignment: CDR1 SGHTA and CDR2 FQGNSA. This CDR3 region has 14 residues. Here the CDR3 DNA reads TGTGCCAGCAGCCTATGGACAGTAAACACTGAAGCTTTCTTT. It yields the protein CASSLWTVNTEAFF.

The chain employs TRBV24-1 and TRBJ2-7; 7 positions match TRBD1. CDR3 size: 16 residues. Germline lookup yields CDR1 KGHDR and CDR2 SFDVKD. Germline trimming cut 3 bases from V and 2 bases from J; bases unmatched to any gene: 9. The CDR3 DNA reads TGTGCCACCAGTGATGGTCACAGGGGCCTCCCCTACGAGCAGTACTTC. It encodes CATSDGHRGLPYEQYF.

The chain couples TRBV28 to TRBJ2-7, with 10 nucleotides matching TRBD1. CDR3 length equals 17 residues. V shed 3 bases and J 4 bases; nucleotides not matched to a gene: 12. The germline gives CDR1 MDHEN, CDR2 SYDVKM. CDR3: CASSFRPGQGNWYEQYF. The DNA of the CDR3 is TGTGCCAGCAGTTTCCGACCGGGACAGGGGAACTGGTACGAGCAGTACTTC.

The rearrangement uses TRBV9 and TRBJ2-3; 7 bases are a match to TRBD2. J gave up 3 bases and V 6 bases, and 4 bases lay outside the gene matches. The germline gives CDR1 SGDLS, CDR2 YYNGEE. CDR3 length equals 13 residues. The CDR3 spells CASTSGGTDTQYF. CDR3 in DNA: TGTGCCAGCACTAGCGGAGGTACAGATACGCAGTATTTT. Variable domain in full (rest from reference TRBV9 and TRBJ2-3): DSGVTQTPKHLITATGQRVTLRCSPRSGDLSVYWYQQSLDQGLQFLIQYYNGEERAKGNILERFSAQQFPDLHSELNLSSLELGDSALYFCASTSGGTDTQYFGPGTRLTVL.